Below, one T cell receptor (beta chain) is given with its context. This CDR3 has 14 residues. Germline lookup yields CDR1 SNHLY and CDR2 FYNNEI. V gave up 4 bases and J gave up 7 bases; unmatched junction bases: 7. The data stem from a study of blood T cell repertoires in COVID-19. Whole-study context: Donors in the United States, Italy and Spain gave samples during acute or convalescent COVID-19. PBMCs, B-cell-depleted T cells, or T cells were the source of the cDNA or gDNA that made up the material.

The data were produced by immunoSEQ multiplex PCR, yet TCRdb's version contains in-frame clones alone and is incomplete. In the table there are fewer than 120,000 clones, 76% of which are singletons. The material sequenced was peripheral blood. This TCR came from a woman aged 80 or over with acute or convalescent COVID-19. The chain joins TRBV2 to TRBJ2-7; TRBD1 aligns across 10 bases. As DNA, the CDR3 is TGTGCCAGCAGTGCCAGGACAGGGGGAGGAGAGCAGTACTTC. Its protein product is CASSARTGGGEQYF. Filled out from reference TRBV2 and TRBJ2-7, the complete variable domain reads EPEVTQTPSHQVTQMGQEVILRCVPISNHLYFYWYRQILGQKVEFLVSFYNNEISEKSEIFDDQFSVERPDGSNFTLKIRSTKLEDSAMYFCASSARTGGGEQYFGPGTRLTVT.